This paragraph covers one TCR beta chain sequence. The antigen is not known. Sequencing used immunoSEQ multiplex PCR; TCRdb keeps in-frame clones, though not all of them. The sample shows some 57,000 clones, over 60% of them seen only once. The sample originates from a study of a mutant IDH1 vaccine in newly diagnosed glioma. Study-level information: Patients arrived already treated with radiotherapy, temozolomide, or both, most having had both. Held at week 35, visit V12 was the safety follow-up, and visit V13 followed at week 47.

Study results and caveats: Researchers report vaccine-induced immune responses in just under 95% of patients.

V was pared by 5 bases and J by 2 bases, with 14 bases between. CDR1 and CDR2 from the germline V gene are SGHVS and FNYEAQ. The CDR3 contains 15 residues. Time point in this sample: week 47, end of study. Doses of 300 ug of mutant IDH1 20-mer peptide were given with topical imiquimod. Each of the donors came in with new WHO grade 3 or 4 astrocytomas that were IDH1-mutant and ATRX-lost. This TCR was recovered from a woman aged 40 to 50 with glioma. Some clones in this sample may be carry-over from other donors' samples. The sample was PBMCs, taken from a glioma patient whose treatment included an IDH1 peptide vaccine. This chain connects TRBV7-6 to TRBJ2-3, with D perhaps matching TRBD1 (7 bases). The DNA for the CDR3 is TGTGCCAGCAGCGCGGGACAGTCCAACACAGATACGCAGTATTTT. Protein sequence: CASSAGQSNTDTQYF.